Below, 27 T cell receptor beta chains from the same sample are listed, as sequenced in a study of T cell responses to AZD1222 COVID-19 vaccine. Clones were sequenced by immunoSEQ multiplex PCR, and TCRdb holds only the in-frame ones, with some missing. The sample has about 140,000 clones, roughly 88% seen once. The specimen comprised peripheral blood, sampled 28 days after the second AZD1222 dose. The receptors originated from an adult who received the AZD1222 COVID-19 vaccine.

The V call is TRBV5-5, the J call TRBJ2-5; TRBD1 or TRBD2 may be the D gene (5 bases each). CDR1 and CDR2 from the germline V gene are SGHKS and YYEKEE (reference sequence). This CDR3 contains 13 residues. Trimming took off 4 bases at V and 3 bases at J, with 10 bases between the two ends. Here the CDR3 reads CASSLGPEETQYF. The CDR3 DNA follows: TGTGCCAGCAGCCTGGGACCAGAAGAGACCCAGTACTTC.

A few counts support this clone. The genes are TRBV12-3 or TRBV12-4 and TRBJ2-2; D unresolved. This CDR3 spans 12 amino acids. Trimming removed 6 bases from V and 4 bases from J, with 6 bases in between. The DNA for the CDR3 is TGTGCCAGCAGCTGGGGCACCGGGGAGCTGTTTTTT. It translates to CASSWGTGELFF.

This rearrangement joins TRBV2 to TRBJ1-2; a weak D match, TRBD1 (6 bases). Trimming cost V 8 bases and J 8 bases, with 18 bases left between them. The CDR3 runs 13 residues. The germline V gene has CDR1 SNHLY and CDR2 FYNNEI. The CDR3 coding sequence is TGTGCCAGCGGCAAGATGGGGGGCAGCGGCTACACCTTC. Amino acids: CASGKMGGSGYTF.

This clone was recorded once. The chain uses TRBV9 and TRBJ2-5; the D is unclear. V gave up 0 bases and J gave up 4 bases, with 7 bases separating them. This CDR3 contains 13 residues. Looked up from germline, CDR1 is SGDLS and CDR2 is YYNGEE. CDR3 region: CASSVAWGETQYF. In nucleotides, the CDR3 is TGTGCCAGCAGCGTAGCTTGGGGAGAGACCCAGTACTTC.

The J gene is TRBJ2-7, the V gene TRBV12-3 or TRBV12-4; a weak D match, TRBD1 (6 bases). This CDR3 is built from 12 residues. Trimming removed 8 bases at V and 1 base at J, with 9 bases between. The CDR3 sequence: CASGGPSYEQYF. CDR3 DNA sequence: TGTGCCAGCGGGGGCCCTTCCTACGAGCAGTACTTC.

This chain connects TRBV7-3 to TRBJ1-1; the D gene is possibly TRBD1 (6 bases). Germline lookup yields CDR1 SGHTA and CDR2 FQGTGA. CDR3 size: 14 residues. Trimming left V 2 bases short and J 4 bases short, with 11 bases between. The CDR3 is CASSLGGSGTEAFF. CDR3 DNA: TGTGCCAGCAGCTTAGGGGGCAGCGGCACTGAAGCTTTCTTT.

The CDR3 sequence is CASSLDRGEAFF. The CDR3, as DNA: TGTGCCAGCAGTTTAGACAGGGGTGAAGCTTTCTTT. This sequence joins TRBV12-3 or TRBV12-4 and TRBJ1-1, with TRBD1 identical over 7 bases. CDR3 length: 12 amino acids. The V gene end was trimmed by 1 base and the J gene end by 7 bases; junction bases not matched to a gene: 0.

This clone was seen a single time. This rearrangement joins TRBV6-6 to TRBJ2-2; D is unclear. The CDR3 has 15 residues. The germline V gene has CDR1 MNHNY and CDR2 SVGAGI (reference sequence). The V end was cut by 6 bases, the J end by 0 bases, with 11 bases between. The CDR3 loop is CASSPPRSNTGELFF. In DNA, the CDR3 is TGTGCCAGCAGCCCTCCGCGATCGAACACCGGGGAGCTGTTTTTT.

This chain uses TRBV10-2 with TRBJ2-2, with D tentatively TRBD1 or TRBD2 (6 bases each). The CDR3 covers 16 residues. Germline CDR1 WSHSY, CDR2 SAAADI. Trimming cost V 7 bases and J 5 bases, with 20 bases left between them. CDR3 amino acids: CASTATGVGGTGELFF. DNA for the CDR3: TGCGCCAGCACCGCTACAGGTGTAGGGGGGACCGGGGAGCTGTTTTTT.

As for this clone: The same CDR3 can be traced to other DNA sequences in this sample. The chain uses TRBV6-5 and TRBJ1-1; D perhaps matches TRBD1 (6 bases). CDR1 MNHEY and CDR2 SVGAGI come from the germline V gene. The V end was cut by 2 bases, the J end by 4 bases, with 14 bases between. The CDR3 sequence is 15 residues long. CDR3 protein: CASSYSGGLGTEAFF. The CDR3 nucleotides are TGTGCCAGCAGTTACAGTGGGGGGCTGGGCACTGAAGCTTTCTTT.

DNA for the CDR3: TGTGCCAGCAGCGCCGGGACAGGTACCTACGAGCAGTACTTC. It translates to CASSAGTGTYEQYF. The chain combines TRBV9 with TRBJ2-7, with 8 bases matching TRBD1. CDR1 and CDR2 from the germline V gene are SGDLS and YYNGEE. Trimming cost V 3 bases and J 2 bases; bases outside gene matches: 4. This CDR3 is built from 14 residues.

This chain connects TRBV9 to TRBJ1-4, with a weak D call TRBD1 (5 bases). CDR1 is SGDLS and CDR2 is YYNGEE in the germline V gene. This CDR3 region has 14 residues. V shed 4 bases and J shed 7 bases, with 14 bases lying between them. This CDR3 is CASSSMGLGEKLFF. The CDR3 bases are TGTGCCAGCAGCTCTATGGGGCTGGGTGAAAAACTGTTTTTT.

The rearrangement links TRBV7-3 to TRBJ1-1, with D possibly TRBD1 on 5 matching bases. The germline CDR1 and CDR2 sequences are SGHTA and FQGTGA. Trimming cost V 1 base and J 3 bases, with 9 bases left between them. This CDR3 is 14 amino acids long. As DNA, the CDR3 is TGTGCCAGCAGCTTAAGTCCGGGGGACACTGAAGCTTTCTTT. Its protein is CASSLSPGDTEAFF.

The CDR3 loop is CSVLGHVLEQYF. CDR3 nucleotides: TGCAGCGTCCTCGGACACGTACTCGAGCAGTACTTC. This chain joins TRBV29-1 and TRBJ2-7; possible D gene TRBD1, 5 bases. Deletions cut 6 bases from V and 6 bases from J, with 15 bases between. The CDR3 totals 12 residues. Germline lookup yields CDR1 SQVTM and CDR2 ANQGSEA.

The rearrangement uses TRBV10-1 and TRBJ2-2; a weak D match, TRBD1 (6 bases). V was shortened by 4 bases and J by 1 base, with 13 bases between the two germline ends. CDR1 and CDR2 (germline): WNHNN, SYGVQD (reference sequence). This CDR3 is built from 16 residues. The CDR3 loop is CASSVVGRGNTGELFF. For the CDR3, the DNA is TGCGCCAGCAGTGTGGTCGGCAGGGGGAACACCGGGGAGCTGTTTTTT.

The V and J genes are TRBV12-3 or TRBV12-4 and TRBJ1-2, with D perhaps matching TRBD1 (5 bases). V lost 3 bases and J lost 8, with 13 bases in between. The CDR3 runs to 13 residues. The CDR3 DNA is TGTGCCAGCAGTTTTTTCAGGGTAGACGGCTACACCTTC. This sequence encodes CASSFFRVDGYTF.

CDR3 sequence: CATQGTPSTDTQYF. The CDR3 DNA follows: TGTGCCACCCAAGGGACTCCGAGCACAGATACGCAGTATTTT. This rearrangement joins TRBV2 to TRBJ2-3; D might be TRBD2 (6 bases). V lost 10 bases and J lost 0, with 14 bases in between. The CDR3 totals 14 residues. Germline CDR1 and CDR2: SNHLY and FYNNEI.

The chain carries TRBV3-1 (or the pseudogene TRBV3-2) and TRBJ1-2; D is perhaps TRBD1 (6 bases). The CDR3 runs to 15 residues. Germline CDR1 is LGHDT and CDR2 is YNNKEL (reference sequence). Deletions cut 3 bases from V and 4 bases from J, with 15 bases between. In nucleotides, the CDR3 is TGTGCCAGCAGCCAGGGGACACTGCGCCCCTATGGCTACACCTTC. Translated, it gives CASSQGTLRPYGYTF.

The chain employs TRBV7-3 and TRBJ1-1; maybe TRBD1 (5 bases). V lost 2 bases and J 3 bases, leaving 10 bases between the germline ends. CDR1 is SGHTA, CDR2 FQGTGA, per germline. The CDR3 has 14 residues. CDR3: CASSLFREDTEAFF. The CDR3 DNA follows: TGTGCCAGCAGCTTATTCAGGGAGGACACTGAAGCTTTCTTT.

The count of this clone is one. The chain links TRBV7-2 to TRBJ2-3; 15 bases are a match to TRBD2. Germline CDR1 and CDR2: SGHTA and FQGNSA. The CDR3 totals 17 residues. After removal of 6 bases from V and 4 bases from J, the junction contained 8 bases not matched to a gene. CDR3 in amino acids: CASRRGLAGGRADTQYF. DNA for the CDR3: TGTGCCAGCAGGCGCGGACTAGCGGGAGGGAGGGCAGATACGCAGTATTTT. Based on the CDR3 plus reference TRBV7-2 and TRBJ2-3, the full variable domain is GAGVSQSPSNKVTEKGKDVELRCDPISGHTALYWYRQSLGQGLEFLIYFQGNSAPDKSGLPSDRFSAERTGGSVSTLTIQRTQQEDSAVYLCASRRGLAGGRADTQYFGPGTRLTVL.

This sequence joins TRBV30 and TRBJ2-7; 10 positions match TRBD1. CDR3 length: 13 amino acids. The V gene end was trimmed by 4 bases and the J gene end by 3 bases; junction bases not matched to a gene: 3. In germline, CDR1 is GTSNPN, CDR2 SVGIG (reference sequence). CDR3 loop: CAWTRTGGYEQYF. CDR3 in DNA: TGTGCCTGGACTAGGACAGGGGGCTACGAGCAGTACTTC.

The V and J genes are TRBV5-1 and TRBJ1-2; D may be TRBD1 (5 bases). V gave up 4 bases and J gave up 4 bases, with 11 bases separating them. CDR1 and CDR2 (germline): SGHRS, YFSETQ. This CDR3 is 13 amino acids long. The CDR3 loop is CASSPREVYGYTF. The CDR3 region has the DNA TGCGCCAGCAGCCCCAGGGAGGTCTATGGCTACACCTTC.

V is TRBV5-1 and J is TRBJ1-3; D is perhaps TRBD1 (6 bases). Germline-derived CDR1 and CDR2 are SGHRS and YFSETQ. V shed 1 base and J shed 2 bases, with 28 bases lying between them. This CDR3 spans 21 amino acids. The CDR3 DNA reads TGCGCCAGCAGCTTGAGATCTCTAAGATCCACAGGGCACGGACCTGGAAACACCATATATTTT. Encoded protein: CASSLRSLRSTGHGPGNTIYF.

The chain uses TRBV7-9 and TRBJ1-6; possible D gene TRBD1, 5 bases. The CDR3 is made up of 15 amino acids. Trimming removed 7 bases at V and 7 bases at J, with 17 bases between. Germline V gives CDR1 SEHNR, CDR2 FQNEAQ (reference sequence). The CDR3 reads CASNPQGTDNSPLHF. As DNA, the CDR3 is TGTGCCAGCAACCCGCAAGGGACGGACAATTCACCCCTCCACTTT.

This chain connects TRBV7-3 to TRBJ1-1; tentative D call: TRBD1 (5 bases). There are 14 residues in the CDR3. Trimming shortened V by 1 base and J by 5 bases, and 11 bases separated the two germline ends. Germline V gene data show CDR1 as SGHTA and CDR2 as FQGTGA. The chain's CDR3 is CASSLSAGFTEAFF. The CDR3 region has the DNA TGTGCCAGCAGCTTAAGCGCAGGGTTTACTGAAGCTTTCTTT.

This chain connects TRBV29-1 to TRBJ1-1; D unresolved. Trimming cost V 4 bases and J 0 bases, with 6 bases left between them. CDR1 is SQVTM and CDR2 is ANQGSEA in the germline V gene. This CDR3 has 12 amino acids. The CDR3, as DNA: TGCAGCGTTGGGACGGTGAACACTGAAGCTTTCTTT. Translated: CSVGTVNTEAFF.

The rearrangement links TRBV6-5 to TRBJ1-5; D is unresolved. Germline lookup yields CDR1 MNHEY and CDR2 SVGAGI. This CDR3 is built from 13 residues. V lost 6 bases and J lost 11, with 17 bases in between. This CDR3 reads CASSPSEGIAQHF. Here the CDR3 DNA reads TGTGCCAGCAGCCCCTCTGAAGGGATCGCCCAGCATTTT.